A selection of T cell receptor beta chains follows, all from one sample in a study of blood T cell repertoires in COVID-19. Libraries were prepared by immunoSEQ multiplex PCR; TCRdb keeps only in-frame clonotypes and omits some of them. The table shows 250,000 to 350,000 clones, with roughly 84% occurring only once. The specimen was peripheral blood. Every receptor here comes from a human donor with COVID-19, enrolled during active disease. The donor label of this sample is uncertain. Each CDR3 is given without its conserved first and last residue.

CDR3aa	v_gene
ASSQTGQGVGGGYT	TRBV5-1
ASSLGTGRYNEQF	TRBV7-2
ASSPAPRGRSEQY	TRBV28
ASSYPGGRGEAF	TRBV28
ASSQEELAGGRSYEQY	TRBV3-1/TRBV3-2
ASSSDRDSYEQY	TRBV7-9
ASSRDSQETQY	TRBV6-4
ASSQFRTGESPLH	TRBV3-1/TRBV3-2
ATSRDTSGGRGQY	TRBV15
AISPHRGSAF	TRBV10-3
ASSIGETGTGNEQY	TRBV19